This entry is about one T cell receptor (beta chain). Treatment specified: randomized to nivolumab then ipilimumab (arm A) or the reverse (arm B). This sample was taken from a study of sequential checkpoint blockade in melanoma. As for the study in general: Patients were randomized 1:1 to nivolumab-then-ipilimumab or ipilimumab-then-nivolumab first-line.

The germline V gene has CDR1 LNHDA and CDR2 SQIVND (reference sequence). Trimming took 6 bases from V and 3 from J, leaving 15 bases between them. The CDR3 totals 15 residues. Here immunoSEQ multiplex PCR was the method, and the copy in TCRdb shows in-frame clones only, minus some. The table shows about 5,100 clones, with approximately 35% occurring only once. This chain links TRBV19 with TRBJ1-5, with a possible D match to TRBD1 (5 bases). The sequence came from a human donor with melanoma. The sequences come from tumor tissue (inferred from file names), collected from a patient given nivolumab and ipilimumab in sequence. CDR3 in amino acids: CASRPAGHNNQPQHF. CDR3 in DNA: TGTGCCAGTAGACCCGCGGGGCATAACAATCAGCCCCAGCATTTT.